A single sample is the source of the 4 T cell receptor beta chains below, sequenced in a study of blood T cells in healthy people across ages. Sample-barcoded 5' priming and a J-beta primer mix drove a second PCR of about 7 to 11 cycles. Each CDR3 protein is one row after TCRdb ran MiXCR on the 5' RACE reads. The table records about 640,000 distinct CDR3 sequences, 25% to 30% of them present only once. The sequenced sample consisted of blood. These receptor sequences come from a woman older than 75 in good health.

The chain joins TRBV29-1 to TRBJ1-2; D is possibly TRBD1 (6 bases). The CDR3 spans 14 residues. V lost 1 base, J lost 8 bases, and 17 bases lay in between. CDR1 and CDR2 from the germline V gene are SQVTM and ANQGSEA. CDR3 region: CSVEGLQGVGGYTF. The CDR3, as DNA: TGCAGCGTTGAAGGCCTACAGGGAGTGGGGGGCTACACCTTC.

The J gene is TRBJ2-7, the V gene TRBV6-5, with TRBD1 matching 7 bases. Trimming removed 2 bases from V and 3 bases from J; junction bases left unmatched: 4. CDR3 length equals 14 residues. Germline CDR1 MNHEY, CDR2 SVGAGI. CDR3: CASSYGQANYEQYF. CDR3 bases: TGTGCCAGCAGTTACGGACAGGCCAACTACGAGCAGTACTTC.

This clonotype was picked up many times. This chain's CDR3 is CASSAMTGGAETQYF. CDR3 in DNA: TGTGCCAGCAGCGCCATGACAGGGGGCGCAGAGACCCAGTACTTC. The V call is TRBV7-2, the J call TRBJ2-5; 10 bases are a match to TRBD1. The CDR3 spans 15 residues. Trimming at V came to 5 bases and at J to 4 bases, leaving 7 bases not matched to a gene. The germline gives CDR1 SGHTA, CDR2 FQGNSA.

Notes on this clonotype: This likely comes from a read error, as the CDR3 has no conserved phenylalanine or tryptophan at its end. This sequence joins TRBV9 and TRBJ2-5; 8 bases fit TRBD2. CDR3 size: 14 residues. The V segment lost 3 bases and the J segment 11 bases; nucleotides outside the gene matches: 12. Germline CDR1 is SGDLS and CDR2 is YYNGEE. The CDR3 protein is CASSAGDGGEKQYL. CDR3 coding DNA: TGTGCCAGCAGCGCCGGGGACGGGGGGGAGAAGCAGTACTTA.